The clone carrying this T cell receptor (beta chain) appeared a single time. Per the germline V gene, CDR1 is MDHEN and CDR2 is SYDVKM. This CDR3 has 15 residues. Between the trimmed V and J ends, which lost 3 bases and 0 bases, there was a span of 6 bases. Original methodology: Amplification with reference gene primers provided the estimates of nucleated cell counts. Produced via immunoSEQ multiplex PCR; TCRdb's table is partial and in-frame only. From that table come the V and J calls and clone size; the DNA was used to work out D and trimming. This table holds around 81,000 clones, approximately 83% found once. This sample is drawn from a study of blood T cell repertoires in COVID-19. Study-wide context: Samples taken during acute and convalescent COVID-19 were collected in the United States, Italy and Spain. From T cells, B-cell-depleted T cells, or PBMCs came the material, which was cDNA or gDNA.

This chain uses TRBV28 with TRBJ1-6, with D uncertain. Sequences were obtained from peripheral blood. The source of this sequence is a man aged 80 or over with acute or convalescent COVID-19. CDR3 nucleotide sequence: TGTGCCAGCAGTTTGTTCGGCTCCTATAATTCACCCCTCCACTTT. This translates into CASSLFGSYNSPLHF. The full variable domain, with the rest looked up from reference TRBV28 and TRBJ1-6, is DVKVTQSSRYLVKRTGEKVFLECVQDMDHENMFWYRQDPGLGLRLIYFSYDVKMKEKGDIPEGYSVSREKKERFSLILESASTNQTSMYLCASSLFGSYNSPLHFGNGTRLTVT.